The text below deals with one T cell receptor beta chain. The antigen is undetermined. This sample was taken from a study of shared clonotypes between healthy human individuals. Points from the study as a whole: Larger estimated richness was generally seen in naive subsets than in memory subsets. What rarefaction showed was incomplete sorted-subset sequencing despite large depth.

Across several immunoSEQ plates, the genomic DNA of each subset was split evenly. Each replicate PCR on the sorted subsets used roughly 210 ng DNA (roughly 27,000 T cell genomes). Repertoires were generated with immunoSEQ multiplex PCR, while TCRdb's copy carries only in-frame clones and drops some. The profile shows about 2.2 million clones, roughly 91% of them singletons. Germline CDR1 reads SGHRS; CDR2 reads YFSETQ. The CDR3 length is 15 residues. The V gene lost 0 bases and the J gene lost 0 bases, with 9 bases spanning the gap. As defined, naive CD8 cells were CD45RO-negative and positively selected for CCR7, with terminally differentiated effector memory CD45RA+ cells excluded.

This TCR derives from a man aged 18 to 35 in good health. Some clones in this sample may be carry-over from other donors' samples. The chain employs TRBV5-1 and TRBJ1-1, with unresolved D. Sample: naive CD8+ T cells from PBMCs. CDR3 sequence (DNA): TGCGCCAGCAGCTTGGTGGTAGGTATGAACACTGAAGCTTTCTTT. It is translated as CASSLVVGMNTEAFF. Filled out from reference TRBV5-1 and TRBJ1-1, the complete variable domain reads KAGVTQTPRYLIKTRGQQVTLSCSPISGHRSVSWYQQTPGQGLQFLFEYFSETQRNKGNFPGRFSGRQFSNSRSEMNVSTLELGDSALYLCASSLVVGMNTEAFFGQGTRLTVV.